This is a list of T cell receptor beta chains from one sample in a study of cytomegalovirus exposure and HLA in healthy donors. Sequencing was performed with immunoSEQ multiplex PCR; in TCRdb, only in-frame clones are kept and a portion is missing. This sample carries 80,000 to 95,000 clones, roughly three fifths of them seen once, and the ten largest clones take roughly 6.7%. The sample comprised PBMCs. These TCRs come from a woman between 25 and 40 years old in good health and CMV-seronegative. Each CDR3 is given without its conserved first and last residue. Fields, in order: V gene, J gene, clone size, CDR3 protein. The size field is filled for only some rows; it gives once, few, many or a size class.

>TRBV5-1|TRBJ2-3|few
ASSLSLAPTDTQY
>TRBV5-1|TRBJ1-4|-
ASSLGTGGNEKLF
>TRBV6-1|TRBJ2-3|once
ASSPWTGTQGTQY
>TRBV6-1|TRBJ1-1|-
ASSSLTGNTEAF
>TRBV7-9|TRBJ2-7|few
ASSFKMDRADDYEQY
>TRBV12-5|TRBJ2-1|-
ASGLVMNEQF
>TRBV7-3|TRBJ2-5|-
ASSLRGGETQY
>TRBV7-6|TRBJ2-7|-
ASSLGSGTGSYEQY
>TRBV27|TRBJ2-5|-
ASSVRRLSGQTQY
>TRBV5-1|TRBJ2-1|-
ASSLEDRGSYNEQF
>TRBV4-2|TRBJ1-1|-
ASSQGQVTEAF
>TRBV18|TRBJ2-2|once
ASSPNDVGQGAAGELF
>TRBV27|TRBJ2-5|few
ASIGGGQETQY
>TRBV11-2|TRBJ1-1|-
ASSPSREKNTEAF
>TRBV12-2|TRBJ2-5|-
ASRSRGCETQY
>TRBV10-3|TRBJ1-2|-
AISQTGPKGYT